The 17 T cell receptor beta chains below come from one sample, sequenced in a study of OX40 agonist ivuxolimab in advanced cancers. The assay was immunoSEQ multiplex PCR, and TCRdb's table has in-frame clones only and misses some. In the table there are 70,000 to 95,000 clones, 94% of which are singletons. Sequenced material: CD4+ or CD8+ T cells sorted from blood, taken in a trial of the OX40 agonist ivuxolimab. The source is an adult with an advanced solid tumor such as melanoma, head and neck, liver or kidney cancer.

This clone turned up a few times. The CDR3 sequence is CSVRGWDTEAFF. The CDR3 nucleotides read TGCAGCGTTCGGGGGTGGGACACTGAAGCTTTCTTT. The chain combines TRBV29-1 with TRBJ1-1; tentatively, D is TRBD1 (5 bases). The germline V and J ends were trimmed by 5 bases and 3 bases, with 10 bases remaining between them. The CDR3 loop spans 12 amino acids. Germline V CDR1 and CDR2: SQVTM, ANQGSEA.

The genes are TRBV19 and TRBJ2-7, with 12 bases matching TRBD2. Trimming removed 6 bases from V and 7 bases from J; junction bases left unmatched: 4. Germline assignment: CDR1 LNHDA and CDR2 SQIVND (reference sequence). This CDR3 has 13 amino acids. CDR3 region: CASSLTSGGEQYF. As DNA, the CDR3 is TGTGCCAGTAGCTTGACTAGCGGGGGTGAGCAGTACTTC.

The J gene is TRBJ2-3, the V gene TRBV27, with 16 bases that match TRBD2. Trimming took 5 bases from V and 4 from J; bases not matched to a gene: 12. Per germline, CDR1 MNHEY and CDR2 SMNVEV (reference sequence). The CDR3 has 19 residues. CDR3 protein: CASSGGLAGGFFSADTQYF. The CDR3 DNA reads as TGTGCCAGCAGTGGGGGACTAGCGGGAGGGTTTTTCAGCGCAGATACGCAGTATTTT.

This chain connects TRBV6-6 to TRBJ2-7; 10 nucleotides match TRBD1. This CDR3 has 14 residues. Germline V gives CDR1 MNHNY, CDR2 SVGAGI (reference sequence). Trimming took 5 bases from V and 5 from J; bases not matched to a gene: 6. The CDR3 bases are TGTGCCAGCAGTCGAGGGACAGGGGTTGACGAGCAGTACTTC. As protein: CASSRGTGVDEQYF.

The V and J genes are TRBV7-8 and TRBJ1-4; no firm D call. CDR1 is SGHVS, CDR2 FQNEAQ, per germline. The CDR3 length is 15 residues. Trimming took 5 bases from V and 0 from J, leaving 10 bases between them. The CDR3 bases are TGTGCCAGCAGCCCCCGAGGACCAACTAATGAAAAACTGTTTTTT. Translated: CASSPRGPTNEKLFF.

This chain links TRBV7-9 with TRBJ2-3; no clear D. This CDR3 comprises 13 residues. CDR1 and CDR2 from the germline V gene are SEHNR and FQNEAQ (reference sequence). Trimming took off 4 bases at V and 0 bases at J, with 5 bases between the two ends. The CDR3 loop reads CASSSDSTDTQYF. The CDR3, as DNA: TGTGCCAGCAGCTCGGACAGCACAGATACGCAGTATTTT.

The rearrangement uses TRBV10-1 and TRBJ1-2, with 8 bases fitting TRBD1. This CDR3 contains 15 residues. V gave up 2 bases and J gave up 5 bases; unmatched junction bases: 7. Germline CDR1 reads WNHNN; CDR2 reads SYGVQD (reference sequence). CDR3 loop: CASSEPGGAEYGYTF. CDR3 nucleotides: TGCGCCAGCAGTGAGCCAGGGGGCGCGGAGTATGGCTACACCTTC.

The J gene is TRBJ2-7, the V gene TRBV19; D is possibly TRBD2 (7 bases). Germline CDR1 reads LNHDA; CDR2 reads SQIVND (reference sequence). The V gene lost 9 bases and the J gene lost 3 bases, with 18 bases spanning the gap. The CDR3 spans 14 residues. Written as DNA, the CDR3 is TGTGCCAGCTCGGGACGGGGGGCCTACTACGAGCAGTACTTC. This encodes CASSGRGAYYEQYF.

The rearrangement uses TRBV28 and TRBJ2-7, with D perhaps TRBD1 (6 bases). The CDR3 consists of 14 residues. Germline V gene lookup returns CDR1 MDHEN and CDR2 SYDVKM. V dropped 4 bases and J dropped 3 bases, with 13 bases sitting between them. For the CDR3, the DNA is TGTGCCAGCAGTTCCCGAAGGGGGTACTACGAGCAGTACTTC. Amino acid sequence: CASSSRRGYYEQYF.

CDR3 bases: TGTGCCAGCAGCGTAGCTGTCGGCATTAACTATGGCTACACCTTC. Its protein product is CASSVAVGINYGYTF. This chain joins TRBV9 and TRBJ1-2; D is unclear. Deletions cut 0 bases from V and 1 base from J, with 10 bases between. The CDR3 is 15 amino acids. Germline-derived CDR1 and CDR2 are SGDLS and YYNGEE. Full variable domain (outside the CDR3, taken from reference TRBV9 and TRBJ1-2): DSGVTQTPKHLITATGQRVTLRCSPRSGDLSVYWYQQSLDQGLQFLIQYYNGEERAKGNILERFSAQQFPDLHSELNLSSLELGDSALYFCASSVAVGINYGYTFGSGTRLTVV.

The genes are TRBV27 and TRBJ1-2, with D perhaps TRBD1 (5 bases). V was clipped by 8 bases and J by 4 bases, with 17 bases between them. CDR1 MNHEY and CDR2 SMNVEV come from the germline V gene (reference sequence). The CDR3 loop spans 14 amino acids. CDR3 region: CASFGTFPFYGYTF. For the CDR3, the DNA is TGTGCCAGCTTTGGGACCTTCCCCTTCTATGGCTACACCTTC.

This chain links TRBV14 with TRBJ2-7; a possible D gene is TRBD1 (5 bases). The CDR3 spans 15 residues. The germline V gene encodes CDR1 SGHDN and CDR2 FVKESK. The V and J ends lost 4 bases and 0 bases respectively, with 13 bases between them. The CDR3 nucleotides are TGTGCCAGCAGCCCTTATCAGGGCGGCTCCTACGAGCAGTACTTC. Translated, it gives CASSPYQGGSYEQYF.

This clone was counted a few times. This chain links TRBV19 with TRBJ1-1; D remains ambiguous. The ends were cut back, 4 bases at V and 3 bases at J, with 9 bases in the middle. This CDR3 is 13 amino acids long. Germline CDR1 is LNHDA and CDR2 is SQIVND (reference sequence). The DNA of the CDR3 is TGTGCCAGTAGTAACGCTGGGGACACTGAAGCTTTCTTT. Translating gives CASSNAGDTEAFF.

The V and J genes are TRBV7-9 and TRBJ1-5; no clear D gene. Germline-derived CDR1 and CDR2 are SEHNR and FQNEAQ (reference sequence). The CDR3 spans 13 residues. V shed 5 bases and J shed 2 bases, with 7 bases lying between them. This CDR3 is CASSTDGNQPQHF. The CDR3 DNA sequence: TGTGCCAGCAGCACAGATGGCAATCAGCCCCAGCATTTT.

This rearrangement joins TRBV11-2 to TRBJ2-5; 7 bases agree with TRBD2. Germline CDR1 and CDR2: SGHAT and FQNNGV. The CDR3 is 16 amino acids. After removal of 3 bases from V and 2 bases from J, the junction contained 9 bases not matched to a gene. DNA of the CDR3: TGTGCCAGCAGCTTGGAAGCTAGCGGAGCACAAGAGACCCAGTACTTC. Its translation is CASSLEASGAQETQYF.

The rearrangement joins TRBV6-4 to TRBJ1-2, with D possibly being TRBD1 (5 bases). The germline CDR1 and CDR2 sequences are MRHNA and SNTAGT. The V and J ends lost 0 bases and 8 bases respectively, with 13 bases between them. The CDR3 is 14 residues long. This CDR3 is CASSDSGTGFGYTF. In nucleotides, the CDR3 is TGTGCCAGCAGTGACTCGGGGACTGGCTTCGGCTACACCTTC.

The chain joins TRBV4-3 to TRBJ2-7, with D perhaps matching TRBD2 (7 bases). This CDR3 is 14 amino acids long. Per germline, CDR1 LGHNA and CDR2 YSLEER. Trimming cost V 4 bases and J 3 bases, with 13 bases left between them. The CDR3 here is CASSPGDYNYEQYF. The CDR3 DNA reads TGCGCCAGCAGCCCAGGGGACTATAACTACGAGCAGTACTTC.